The T cell receptor beta chain described here comes from a study of T cell responses to AZD1222 COVID-19 vaccine. Using immunoSEQ multiplex PCR, the repertoire was profiled, and TCRdb retains in-frame clones only, with some absent. The profile shows 130,000 to 150,000 clones, around 88% of them singletons. Germline-derived CDR1 and CDR2 are SGHTA and FQGNSA. This CDR3 comprises 14 residues. Trimming removed 2 bases from V and 0 bases from J, with 5 bases in between. The sample holds one count of this clone. The chain joins TRBV7-2 to TRBJ1-5; D unclear. The receptor was isolated from an adult in good health. Here the sequenced sample was peripheral blood, taken on day 0 of AZD1222 vaccination. The CDR3: CASSLSPSNQPQHF. The DNA of the CDR3 is TGTGCCAGCAGCTTATCCCCTAGCAATCAGCCCCAGCATTTT. The full variable domain, completed using reference TRBV7-2 and TRBJ1-5, is GAGVSQSPSNKVTEKGKDVELRCDPISGHTALYWYRQSLGQGLEFLIYFQGNSAPDKSGLPSDRFSAERTGGSVSTLTIQRTQQEDSAVYLCASSLSPSNQPQHFGDGTRLSIL.